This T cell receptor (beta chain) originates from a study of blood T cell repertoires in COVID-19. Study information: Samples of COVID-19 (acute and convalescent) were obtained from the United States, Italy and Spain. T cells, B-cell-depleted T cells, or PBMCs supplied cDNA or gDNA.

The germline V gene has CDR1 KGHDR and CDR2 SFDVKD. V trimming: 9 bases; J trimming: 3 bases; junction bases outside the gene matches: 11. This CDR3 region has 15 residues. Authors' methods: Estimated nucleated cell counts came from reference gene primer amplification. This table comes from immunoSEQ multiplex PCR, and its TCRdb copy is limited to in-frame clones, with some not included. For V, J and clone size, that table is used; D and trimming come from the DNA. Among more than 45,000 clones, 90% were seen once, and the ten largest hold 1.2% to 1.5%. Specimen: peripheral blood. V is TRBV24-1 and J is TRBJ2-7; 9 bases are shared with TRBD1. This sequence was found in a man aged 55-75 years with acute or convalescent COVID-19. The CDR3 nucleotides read TGTGCCACCTCAATCGGGACAGGGCCCCACTACGAGCAGTACTTC. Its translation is CATSIGTGPHYEQYF.